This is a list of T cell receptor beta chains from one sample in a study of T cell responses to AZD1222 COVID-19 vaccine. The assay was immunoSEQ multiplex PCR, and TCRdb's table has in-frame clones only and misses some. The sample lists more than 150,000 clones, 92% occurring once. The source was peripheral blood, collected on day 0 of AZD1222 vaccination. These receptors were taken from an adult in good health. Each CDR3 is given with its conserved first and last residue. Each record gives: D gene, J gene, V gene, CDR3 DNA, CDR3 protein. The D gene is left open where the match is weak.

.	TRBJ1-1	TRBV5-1	TGCGCCAGCAGCCCCGGGTCATCGAACACTGAAGCTTTCTTT	CASSPGSSNTEAFF
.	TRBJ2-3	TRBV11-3	TGTGCCAGCAGCCATGGACACTCTAGCACAGATACGCAGTATTTT	CASSHGHSSTDTQYF
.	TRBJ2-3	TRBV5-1	TGCGCCAGCAGCGGGGAGCGAAGCACAGATACGCAGTATTTT	CASSGERSTDTQYF
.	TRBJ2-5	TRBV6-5	TGTGCCAGCAGCTACCGGACAACTCAAGAGACCCAGTACTTC	CASSYRTTQETQYF
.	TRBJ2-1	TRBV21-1	TGTGCCAGCAGCAAAATAGCACTTGAGAATGAGCAGTTCTTC	CASSKIALENEQFF
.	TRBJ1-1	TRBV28	TGTGCCAGCAGCCACTTTACAGGGCTTTACGGCACTGAAGCTTTCTTT	CASSHFTGLYGTEAFF
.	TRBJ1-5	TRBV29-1	TGCAGCGTTGCGGCTCAGGACAATCAGCCCCAGCATTTT	CSVAAQDNQPQHF
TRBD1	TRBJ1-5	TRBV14	TGTGCCAGCAGCAGGGACAGGTTCCAGCCCCAGCATTTT	CASSRDRFQPQHF
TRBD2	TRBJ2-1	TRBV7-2	TGTGCCAGCAGCTTAGGAGGGGCGAGCGGGGGAATAGAGCAGTTCTTC	CASSLGGASGGIEQFF
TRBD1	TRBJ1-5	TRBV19	TGTGCCAGTATAAAGGACAGGGATCGTGGGAATCAGCCCCAGCATTTT	CASIKDRDRGNQPQHF
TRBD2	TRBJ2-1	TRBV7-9	TGTGCCAGCAGCTCCCGACTAGCGGGAGGGTGGAATGAGCAGTTCTTC	CASSSRLAGGWNEQFF
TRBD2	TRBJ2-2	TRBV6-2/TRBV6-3	TGTGCCAGCAGTCCCCGGGGGCGGGAGGGGACCGGGGAGCTGTTTTTT	CASSPRGREGTGELFF
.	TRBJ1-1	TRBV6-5	TGTGCCAGCAGCCATCACCGGGGAGTGAACACTGAAGCTTTCTTT	CASSHHRGVNTEAFF
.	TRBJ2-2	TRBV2	TGTGCCACTAGACGGAACACCGGGGAGCTGTTTTTT	CATRRNTGELFF
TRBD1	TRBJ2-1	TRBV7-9	TGTGCCAGCAGCTTAATCCCGGGACAGAGCGGTGAGCAGTTCTTC	CASSLIPGQSGEQFF
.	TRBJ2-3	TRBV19	TGTGCCAGTAGGGAAATAAGCACAGATACGCAGTATTTT	CASREISTDTQYF
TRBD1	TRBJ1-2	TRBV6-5	TGTGCCAGCAGAAGGGGGCCGGGCTATGGCTACACCTTC	CASRRGPGYGYTF